This TCR delta chain stems from a study of γδ T cells in repeated Plasmodium falciparum infection (dated by TCRdb to the early 2020s). Study-wide context: Malian children exposed to intense seasonal malaria transmission were enrolled in the natural-infection arm and compared with Australian children matched for age and gender. Four controlled human malaria infections were administered to roughly 5 malaria-naive U.S. adults over roughly 600 days by bites from P. falciparum NF54-infected Anopheles stephensi mosquitoes. Controlled-infection subjects were sampled at baseline, immediately before selected infections, and 21 days after each infection. The gammadelta TCR repertoires from Mali were analysed in two ways: cross-sectionally during periods with no transmission, and longitudinally across episodes of acute febrile malaria. Using both natural infection in Mali and controlled human malaria infection, the study looked at the way repeated Plasmodium falciparum infection shapes the human gammadelta T cell repertoire. The study at large found these results: A highly stable polyclonal repertoire over time and infection, with many inter-individual overlapping TCRgamma sequences, was shown by Vgamma9/Vdelta2+ TCR repertoires. The Malian cohort was drawn from a small rural village made up mostly of one ethnic group, which limits generalizability. In Vdelta2-negative, largely Vdelta1+, gammadelta TCR repertoires, repeated controlled infections appeared to drive waves of new clonotype selection. Because the controlled-infection cohort was small, analysis of inter-individual variability in gammadelta T cell responses was limited. Compared with the repertoires of Australian children, the Vdelta2-negative gammadelta TCR repertoires of Malian children appeared more clonally expanded, less diverse and less shared.

This clone was counted many times. Its specific antigen is unknown. No per-base quality is available; no much larger clone lies one base away. The CDR3, cysteine through phenylalanine, is 16 amino acids long. Only the CDR3 part of the read is kept: 48 bases, read in frame from the first base. The trim is 1 base for V and 7 bases for J, with a gap of 21 bases between the germline ends. For CDR1 and CDR2, the germline V gene lists GEAIGNYY and EKD. The library was produced with multiplex PCR. This sample was sequenced with an Illumina MiSeq. From each sorted gammadelta T cell sample, both TCR gamma (TRG) and TCR delta (TRD) chains were sequenced. The original methods were these. Repertoire analyses included clonotype tree plots, accumulated frequency of the top 20 clonotypes, diversity index (DI) and D75 metrics. Clones were re-identified by TCRdb from the public reads with CATT, and rows with the same DNA were merged. The V and J calls and clone size are TCRdb's, not the authors'. The table for this sample lists roughly 86,000 delta-chain clones; more than 1.4% of them were counted only once. Of the sample, under 9.5% falls within the top ten clones.

For bulk TCR repertoire analysis, Vgamma9/Vdelta2+ and Vdelta2-negative gammadelta T cell populations were flow-sorted out of peripheral blood mononuclear cells. The sample taken for sequencing was gamma-delta T cells from blood. This receptor was taken from a pool of human donors (malaria-infected and uninfected, not separated). Recombination joined TRDV2 with TRDJ1; TRDD3 is a possible D gene, resting on 5 matching bases. The CDR3 reads as follows: CACDTIAPGQTTKLIF. The DNA sequence is TGTGCCTGTGACACGATAGCCCCTGGGCAAACAACTAAACTCATCTTT.